The subject of this entry is one TCR beta chain. Its antigen is unknown. The J segment lost 4 bases and the V segment lost 5 bases, leaving 6 bases of the junction unmatched. The CDR3 length is 15 residues. Per germline, CDR1 SGHAT and CDR2 FQNNGV. This specimen comes from a study of radiotherapy plus CTLA-4 blockade in lung cancer. Sequenced by immunoSEQ multiplex PCR; TCRdb stores in-frame clones only, minus some. The table lists 81,000 or so clones, about 79% of them singletons. Findings of the study overall: Researchers report tumor-derived TCR clones expanding in blood after radiotherapy plus ipilimumab. Best predicting response, reportedly, were early blood T cell clone dynamics, with interferon-beta.

The source was peripheral blood, collected from a patient treated with radiotherapy plus ipilimumab. This chain links TRBV11-2 with TRBJ2-1; TRBD1 agrees at 9 bases. This clonotype originated in a human donor with non-small cell lung cancer whose response to radiotherapy plus ipilimumab could not be evaluated. Some clones in this sample may be carry-over from other donors' samples. The DNA of the CDR3 is TGTGCCAGCAGCCGCGGGACAGGGATTTACAATGAGCAGTTCTTC. Residues: CASSRGTGIYNEQFF. The whole variable domain, filled in from reference TRBV11-2 and TRBJ2-1, reads EAGVAQSPRYKIIEKRQSVAFWCNPISGHATLYWYQQILGQGPKLLIQFQNNGVVDDSQLPKDRFSAERLKGVDSTLKIQPAKLEDSAVYLCASSRGTGIYNEQFFGPGTRLTVL.